This T cell receptor (beta chain) derives from a study of blood T cell repertoires in COVID-19. Trimming removed 4 bases from V and 3 bases from J; junction bases left unmatched: 5. The CDR3 is made up of 16 amino acids. CDR1 and CDR2 (germline): SEHNR, FQNEAQ (reference sequence). Clones were sequenced by immunoSEQ multiplex PCR, and TCRdb holds only the in-frame ones, with some missing. Of roughly 150,000 clones in the sample, 83% were seen once. The chain recombines TRBV7-9 with TRBJ2-3, with 12 bases matching TRBD1. The TCR sequence derives from a woman aged 80 or over with acute or convalescent COVID-19. The source material was peripheral blood. Here the CDR3 DNA reads TGTGCCAGCAGCTCCGGGACAGGGGGCCTTACAGATACGCAGTATTTT. Translating it yields CASSSGTGGLTDTQYF.